Described below is a single T cell receptor beta chain sequence and its context. Its antigen is still unknown. The sample belongs to a study of long-term antiretroviral therapy in people with HIV. Sequencing relied on immunoSEQ assay v3.0, run at survey level. The data were produced by immunoSEQ multiplex PCR, yet TCRdb's version contains in-frame clones alone and is incomplete. The sample has about 25,000 clones, approximately 95% seen once; the top ten hold more than 8%. With 4 bases removed from V and 7 bases from J, the gap between germline ends came to 13 bases. There are 13 residues in the CDR3. Per germline, CDR1 SGHTA and CDR2 FQGTGA. Study findings and constraints: Among HIV repertoires, CDR3 length ranges were narrower than those of controls.

This chain joins TRBV7-3 and TRBJ1-2, with D uncertain. The sequenced sample was unsorted PBMCs, obtained 7.6 years after starting antiretroviral therapy. This receptor was taken from a woman in her thirties or forties with HIV. Here the CDR3 reads CASSYDGVAGYTF. The DNA for the CDR3 is TGTGCCAGCAGCTACGACGGTGTGGCTGGCTACACCTTC.